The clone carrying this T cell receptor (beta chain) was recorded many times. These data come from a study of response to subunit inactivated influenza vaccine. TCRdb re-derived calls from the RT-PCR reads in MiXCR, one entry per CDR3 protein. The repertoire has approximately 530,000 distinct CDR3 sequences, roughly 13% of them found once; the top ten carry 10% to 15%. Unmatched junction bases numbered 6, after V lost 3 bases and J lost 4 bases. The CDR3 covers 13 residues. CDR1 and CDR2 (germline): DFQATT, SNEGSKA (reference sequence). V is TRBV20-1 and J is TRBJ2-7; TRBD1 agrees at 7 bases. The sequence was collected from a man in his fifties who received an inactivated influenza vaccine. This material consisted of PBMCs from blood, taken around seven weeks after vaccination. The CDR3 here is CSARGQGVYEQYF. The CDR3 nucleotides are TGCAGTGCTAGGGGGCAGGGGGTGTACGAGCAGTACTTC.